The clone carrying this T cell receptor beta chain was detected many times. The data belong to a study of Graves' ophthalmopathy and Graves' hyperthyroidism. In the study overall: Peripheral blood was gathered at the point of initial diagnosis, before any treatment started.

CDR1 is SGHDT, CDR2 YYEEEE, per germline. This CDR3 has 12 residues. The V gene end was trimmed by 6 bases and the J gene end by 6 bases; junction bases not matched to a gene: 4. RNA transcripts provided the template for amplifying TCR beta CDR3 regions. The workflow started with a first-round RT-PCR run with HTBI primers and then moved on to a second-round multiplex PCR. TCRdb redid the calling of the multiplex PCR reads with MiXCR, one entry per CDR3 protein. Among hundreds of thousands of distinct CDR3 sequences listed, roughly 40% were seen once. This chain uses TRBV5-6 with TRBJ2-7; 9 nucleotides align to TRBD1. Specimen: peripheral blood. The clonotype comes from an adult man with Graves' ophthalmopathy. CDR3 nucleotide sequence: TGTGCCAGCACGGGACAGGGAGTCGAGCAGTACTTC. Amino acids: CASTGQGVEQYF. The full variable domain, its missing parts supplied by reference TRBV5-6 and TRBJ2-7, is DAGVTQSPTHLIKTRGQQVTLRCSPKSGHDTVSWYQQALGQGPQFIFQYYEEEERQRGNFPDRFSGHQFPNYSSELNVNALLLGDSALYLCASTGQGVEQYFGPGTRLTVT.